This T cell receptor beta chain was found in a study of blood T cell repertoires in COVID-19. Across the study: T cells, B-cell-depleted T cells, or PBMCs provided the cDNA or gDNA that served as material.

V lost 6 bases, J lost 3 bases, and 11 bases lay in between. This CDR3 has 14 amino acids. Germline CDR1 reads MNHEY; CDR2 reads SMNVEV (reference sequence). This clone was seen once. Original methodology: From reference gene primer amplification, estimates of nucleated cell counts were derived. Using immunoSEQ multiplex PCR, the repertoire was profiled, and TCRdb retains in-frame clones only, with some absent. V and J calls and clone size are copied from that table; D and trimming were computed from the DNA. The repertoire consists of about 190,000 clones, with around 90% occurring once and the leading ten covering 0.62%.

The sequencing sample was made of peripheral blood. The sequence was obtained from a man aged 45-65 years with acute or convalescent COVID-19. The chain employs TRBV27 and TRBJ2-2; D is perhaps TRBD1 (5 bases). The DNA for the CDR3 is TGTGCCAGCAGACGGGCAGGGTACACCGGGGAGCTGTTTTTT. Amino acid sequence: CASRRAGYTGELFF.